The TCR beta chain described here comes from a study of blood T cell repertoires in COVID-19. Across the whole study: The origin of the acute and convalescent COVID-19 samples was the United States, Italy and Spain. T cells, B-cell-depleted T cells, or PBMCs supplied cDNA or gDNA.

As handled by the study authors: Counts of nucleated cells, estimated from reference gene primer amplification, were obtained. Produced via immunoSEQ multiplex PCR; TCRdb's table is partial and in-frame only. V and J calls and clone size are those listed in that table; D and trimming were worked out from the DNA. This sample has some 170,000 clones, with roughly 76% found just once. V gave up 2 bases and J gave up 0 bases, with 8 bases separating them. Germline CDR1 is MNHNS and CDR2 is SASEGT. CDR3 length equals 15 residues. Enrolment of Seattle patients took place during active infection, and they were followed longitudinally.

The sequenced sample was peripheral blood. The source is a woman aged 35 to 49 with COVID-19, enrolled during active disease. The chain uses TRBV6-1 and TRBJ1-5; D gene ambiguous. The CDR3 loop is CASSETVLSNQPQHF. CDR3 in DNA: TGTGCCAGCAGTGAAACAGTGCTTAGCAATCAGCCCCAGCATTTT.